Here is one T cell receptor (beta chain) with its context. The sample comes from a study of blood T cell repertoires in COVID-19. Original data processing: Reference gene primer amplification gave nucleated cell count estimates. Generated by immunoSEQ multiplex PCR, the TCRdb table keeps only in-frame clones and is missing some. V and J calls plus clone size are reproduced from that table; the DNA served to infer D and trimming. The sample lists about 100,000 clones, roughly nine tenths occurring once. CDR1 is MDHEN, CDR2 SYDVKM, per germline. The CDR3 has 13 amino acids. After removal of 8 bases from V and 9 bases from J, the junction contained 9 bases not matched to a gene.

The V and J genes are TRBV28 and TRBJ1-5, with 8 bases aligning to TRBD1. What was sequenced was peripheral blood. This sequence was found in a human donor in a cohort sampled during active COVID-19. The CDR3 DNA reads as TGTGCCAGCGGCCACGGGACAGGAGGGCCCCAGCATTTT. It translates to CASGHGTGGPQHF.